One T cell receptor beta chain is described in this entry. The antigen is not known. This sample stems from a study of beta chain features in type 1 diabetes. Sequenced material consisted of expressed TCRB transcripts (all of the isolated RNA was reverse transcribed). The method was immunoSEQ multiplex PCR; TCRdb's version includes in-frame clones alone and lacks a portion of them. Of roughly 140,000 clones detected, roughly 10% appear once; the ten largest clones hold roughly 2%. Study-wide results and limits: Comparison showed that naive, central memory and Treg TCRB repertoires appeared more similar among patients than among healthy donors.

The TCR was taken from a man younger than 30 in good health. Input material: central memory CD4+ T cells from blood.

CDR3 bases: TGTGCCAGCAGTTACGGGCTGATTGGCAGCGGGGAGCTGTTTTTT. It codes for CASSYGLIGSGELFF. The J gene is TRBJ2-2, the V gene TRBV6-5; no clear D. Germline lookup yields CDR1 MNHEY and CDR2 SVGAGI. V lost 2 bases to trimming and J lost 7 bases, with 14 bases between them. The CDR3 runs 15 residues.